This is a list of T cell receptor beta chains from one sample in a study of human T cells and chemical hapten exposure. One entry per CDR3 protein, called by TCRdb with MiXCR from the RACE reads. Among around 52,000 distinct CDR3 sequences listed, about 9.3% were seen once. Sequenced here: whole blood, sampled in connection with sensitization to the hapten diphenylcyclopropenone (DPC). All receptors come from a woman between 35 and 50 years old with alopecia areata. Some clones in this sample may be carry-over from other donors' samples. CDR3s include the opening cysteine and the closing phenylalanine or tryptophan. A D gene is named only where the DNA matches it firmly. Expanded clones are given a class, and other clones once, few, many or no size at all.

cdr3_nt | cdr3_aa | v_call | clone_size | d_call | j_call
TGCAGCGCCGGGACAGAGAACACCGGGGAGCTGTTTTTT | CSAGTENTGELFF | TRBV29-1 | many | TRBD1 | TRBJ2-2
TGTGCCAGCAGTGGCTGGGACCGCGAGCAGTACTTC | CASSGWDREQYF | TRBV7-6 | few | . | TRBJ2-7
TGCGCCAGCAGCCAAGCCCCAGGGAGCACAGATACGCAGTATTTT | CASSQAPGSTDTQYF | TRBV4-1 | many | . | TRBJ2-3
TGCGCCAGCAGCCAAGAAGTGGCTAGCCGGCAGTTCTTC | CASSQEVASRQFF | TRBV4-3 | many | . | TRBJ2-1
TGTGCCAGCAGCTGGGGAGTTACGAACACCGGGGAGCTGTTTTTT | CASSWGVTNTGELFF | TRBV7-9 | . | . | TRBJ2-2
TGCGCCAGCAGCCAAGAAGACAGGGGCGATTTGACCCTCCACTTT | CASSQEDRGDLTLHF | TRBV4-3 | . | TRBD1 | TRBJ1-6
TGTGCCAGCAGCTCCTGGGGCGGCTTAAGACTGAACACTGAAGCTTTCTTT | CASSSWGGLRLNTEAFF | TRBV5-6 | . | . | TRBJ1-1
TGTGCCACCACCCCTCCGGGGAGGGACTACGAGCAGTACTTC | CATTPPGRDYEQYF | TRBV28 | few | TRBD2 | TRBJ2-7
TGTGCCAGCAGCTTAGAGGTTTTCTCCTACAATGAGCAGTTCTTC | CASSLEVFSYNEQFF | TRBV7-2 | many | . | TRBJ2-1
TGTGCCAGCAGCACGGCCGGGGGTAACTCACCCCTCCACTTT | CASSTAGGNSPLHF | TRBV4-2 | many | . | TRBJ1-6
TGTGCCAGCAGCCGAAACCGGGACAGGGGCTACGAGCAGTACTTC | CASSRNRDRGYEQYF | TRBV6-5 | . | TRBD1 | TRBJ2-7
TGTGCCAGCGGACTAGCGGGGGGGCACAGTGAGCAGTTCTTC | CASGLAGGHSEQFF | TRBV19 | . | TRBD2 | TRBJ2-1
TGTGCCAGCAGCTTGGTTGGGGGGACCTACGAGCAGTACTTC | CASSLVGGTYEQYF | TRBV7-3 | . | . | TRBJ2-7
TGTGCCAGCAGTTTAGGGGGTGGCGGCTACACCTTC | CASSLGGGGYTF | TRBV27 | . | . | TRBJ1-2
TGTGCCAGCAGCCAGCGGAACACTGAAGCTTTCTTT | CASSQRNTEAFF | TRBV28 | . | . | TRBJ1-1
TGTGCCAGCAGCTCCGGGATAGGACAGGACACTGAAGCTTTCTTT | CASSSGIGQDTEAFF | TRBV7-9 | many | TRBD1 | TRBJ1-1
TGTGCCAGCCGATTGGCGATGCGGGCAGGAGCCTCAGCTTTCTTT | CASRLAMRAGASAFF | TRBV28 | . | . | TRBJ1-1
TGTGCCAGCAGTTTTAGGGAGGGCTACACCTTC | CASSFREGYTF | TRBV12-3/TRBV12-4 | . | . | TRBJ1-2
TGCAGTGCGCAGCGAACCGACAGGGTTTCTCAGCCCCAGCATTTT | CSAQRTDRVSQPQHF | TRBV20-1 | . | TRBD1 | TRBJ1-5
TGTGCCAGCAGCTTATCAGGGCCGGACGAGCAGTACTTC | CASSLSGPDEQYF | TRBV7-9 | . | . | TRBJ2-7
TGCAGTGCTAGAGACCCAGCGGGGGGAGTCAATGAGCAGTTCTTC | CSARDPAGGVNEQFF | TRBV20-1 | medium-sized | TRBD2 | TRBJ2-1
TGTGCCAGCAGCCCCAGTCCCGGGACGGGTATGAACACTGAAGCTTTCTTT | CASSPSPGTGMNTEAFF | TRBV4-2 | many | . | TRBJ1-1
TGTGCCAGCAGCTTCCCTTGGGTTAACACTGAAGCTTTCTTT | CASSFPWVNTEAFF | TRBV7-9 | . | . | TRBJ1-1
TGTGCCAGCAGCTTGGTCGGAAGGGGTAGGTCCTACAATGAGCAGTTCTTC | CASSLVGRGRSYNEQFF | TRBV5-4 | many | . | TRBJ2-1
TGTGCCAGCAGCCAGCAACAGGGAGGGTCTGGGGCCAACGTCCTGACTTTC | CASSQQQGGSGANVLTF | TRBV7-6 | many | . | TRBJ2-6
TGTGCCAGCAGCTTAGCTCAAGAGACCCAGTACTTC | CASSLAQETQYF | TRBV7-2 | medium-sized | . | TRBJ2-5
TGTGCCTGGAAGGGCGGGGGGGCGATCCAAGAGACCCAGTACTTC | CAWKGGGAIQETQYF | TRBV30 | many | TRBD2 | TRBJ2-5
TGTGCCAGCAGTTTATACACAGGGGGTAACACTGAAGCTTTCTTT | CASSLYTGGNTEAFF | TRBV27 | many | TRBD1 | TRBJ1-1
TGTGCCAGCAGCCCGCGCCGGACAGCTCAAGAGACCCAGTACTTC | CASSPRRTAQETQYF | TRBV7-8 | many | . | TRBJ2-5
TGTGCCAGCAACCGCGGTGTGGCCCTCCAAGCTTTCTTT | CASNRGVALQAFF | TRBV5-6 | many | . | TRBJ1-1
TGTGCCAGCAGCTATGAGGTGGGGCCAGGCACAGATACGCAGTATTTT | CASSYEVGPGTDTQYF | TRBV3-1 | few | . | TRBJ2-3
TGTGCCAGCTCGAAGGGGATATTCAAAAACATTCAGTACTTC | CASSKGIFKNIQYF | TRBV7-2 | many | . | TRBJ2-4
TGTGCCAGCAGCTTAGCGGGTGGAGCTTTCTTT | CASSLAGGAFF | TRBV11-2 | many | . | TRBJ1-1
TGTGCCAGCACCTATCAATTCATGAACACTGAAGCTTTCTTT | CASTYQFMNTEAFF | TRBV2 | once | . | TRBJ1-1
TGTGCCAGCACCTTACCCGGGACCGCGTATGGCTACACCTTC | CASTLPGTAYGYTF | TRBV6-2/TRBV6-3 | many | . | TRBJ1-2
TGTGCCAGCAGCCTAGGGCCCTCCAATGAGCAGTTCTTC | CASSLGPSNEQFF | TRBV7-3 | many | . | TRBJ2-1
TGTGCCAGCAGCCTAGATCGGACAGGGGCGTCCCTACGTCAGGACGAGCAGTACTTC | CASSLDRTGASLRQDEQYF | TRBV7-9 | few | TRBD1 | TRBJ2-7
TGTGCCAGCAGCCCAAGGGAGGAATCCTACAATGAGCAGTTCTTC | CASSPREESYNEQFF | TRBV7-9 | . | . | TRBJ2-1
TGTGCCAGCAGTCCCGACTCACCTGGAAAGCAGTTCTTC | CASSPDSPGKQFF | TRBV6-5 | many | . | TRBJ2-1
TGTGCCAGCTCACCTCGGGGCGGGTTGAACACTGAAGCTTTCTTT | CASSPRGGLNTEAFF | TRBV18 | . | . | TRBJ1-1
TGTGCCAGCTCACAAGGACAGCCCAATAATTCACCCCTCCACTTT | CASSQGQPNNSPLHF | TRBV18 | many | . | TRBJ1-6
TGTGCCAGTAAGGGGACAGGTGCCTCGAACAGCTATGGCTACACCTTC | CASKGTGASNSYGYTF | TRBV19 | many | TRBD1 | TRBJ1-2
TGCGCCAGCAGCCAATTTACTAGGCAGGGTGTCCACGAGCAGTACTTC | CASSQFTRQGVHEQYF | TRBV4-1 | many | . | TRBJ2-7
TGTGCCATCAGTGAGGAGGCAGGGGAAGAGACCCAGTACTTC | CAISEEAGEETQYF | TRBV10-3 | few | . | TRBJ2-5
TGTGCCAGTGATACAGGGGGGAATGGCTACACCTTC | CASDTGGNGYTF | TRBV19 | many | TRBD1 | TRBJ1-2
TGTGCCAGCTCCGGGACAAATCAAGAGACCCAGTACTTC | CASSGTNQETQYF | TRBV11-1 | many | . | TRBJ2-5
TGTGCCAGCAGTGAAGGTGACAATCAGCCCCAGCATTTT | CASSEGDNQPQHF | TRBV6-1 | . | . | TRBJ1-5
TGCAGCGTTGGAGGCGCTGAAGCTTTCTTT | CSVGGAEAFF | TRBV29-1 | . | . | TRBJ1-1
TGTGCCAGCAGCCAAGAAGGCCTAGCGGGGACAGATACGCAGTATTTT | CASSQEGLAGTDTQYF | TRBV4-2 | few | TRBD2 | TRBJ2-3
TGCAGTGCTAGGAAACTTCGACAGGGGAGCTCCTACAATGAGCAGTTCTTC | CSARKLRQGSSYNEQFF | TRBV20-1 | . | TRBD1 | TRBJ2-1